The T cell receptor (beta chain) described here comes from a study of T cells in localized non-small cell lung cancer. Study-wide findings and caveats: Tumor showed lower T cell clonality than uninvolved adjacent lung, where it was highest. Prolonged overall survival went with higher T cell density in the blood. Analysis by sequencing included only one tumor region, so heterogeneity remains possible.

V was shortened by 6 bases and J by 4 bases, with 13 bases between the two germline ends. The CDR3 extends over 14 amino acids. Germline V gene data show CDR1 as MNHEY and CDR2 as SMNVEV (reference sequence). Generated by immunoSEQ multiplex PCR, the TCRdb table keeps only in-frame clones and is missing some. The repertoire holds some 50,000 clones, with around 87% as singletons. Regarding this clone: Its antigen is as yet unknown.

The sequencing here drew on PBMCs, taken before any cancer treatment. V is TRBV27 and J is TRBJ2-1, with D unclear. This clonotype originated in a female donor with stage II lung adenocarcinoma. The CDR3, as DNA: TGTGCCAGCAGGCGAATAGCCACTTACAATGAGCAGTTCTTC. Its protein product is CASRRIATYNEQFF.